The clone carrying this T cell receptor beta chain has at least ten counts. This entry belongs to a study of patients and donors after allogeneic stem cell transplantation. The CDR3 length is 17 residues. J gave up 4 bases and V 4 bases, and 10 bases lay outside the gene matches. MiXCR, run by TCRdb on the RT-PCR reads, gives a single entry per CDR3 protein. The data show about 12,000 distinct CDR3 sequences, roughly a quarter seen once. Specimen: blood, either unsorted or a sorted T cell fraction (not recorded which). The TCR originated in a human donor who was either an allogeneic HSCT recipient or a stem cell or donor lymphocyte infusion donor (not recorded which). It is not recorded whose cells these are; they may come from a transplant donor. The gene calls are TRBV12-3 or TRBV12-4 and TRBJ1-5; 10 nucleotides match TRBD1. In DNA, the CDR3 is TGTGCCAGCAGTTCGACTACCGGGACAGGGGTGAATCAGCCCCAGCATTTT. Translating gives CASSSTTGTGVNQPQHF.